Given below is one TCR beta chain in context. Its antigen is undetermined. This sample is part of a study of vaccination and CD4 T cells after COVID-19. General study results and limits: Median SARS-CoV-2-reactive clonotype numbers went up from roughly 21 to 40, but not significantly. It was observed that, in convalescent patients, a median roughly 85% of reactive clones arose only post-vaccination.

The Oncomine TCR Beta short-read assay was applied to DNA of cultured CD4+ T cells. Via MiXCR, TCRdb re-called the PCR reads, giving one row per CDR3 protein. This table holds 15,000 to 20,000 distinct CDR3 sequences, 40% to 60% found once. Stated treatment: approximately 9-day PBMC culture with coronavirus spike peptide pools or control peptides (ViraFEST assay). Cell culture was performed with 1.5 million to 2 million PBMCs per well in the presence of 7.5 to 10 IU/ml IL-2 and about 9.4 ug/ml peptide pools. Germline-derived CDR1 and CDR2 are SEHNR and FQNEAQ (reference sequence). This CDR3 has 20 residues. Trimming cost V 1 base and J 5 bases; bases outside gene matches: 21.

Specimen: CD4+ T cells from blood, cultured in vitro, collected before SARS-CoV-2 vaccination. This rearrangement joins TRBV7-9 to TRBJ2-7, with 9 bases fitting TRBD2. The sequence was collected from a human donor who had recovered from COVID-19. The CDR3 DNA reads TGTGCCAGCAGCTTAGTATATTTGGGGACTAGCATTGGGGGATCGGACGAGCAGTACTTC. It yields the protein CASSLVYLGTSIGGSDEQYF.